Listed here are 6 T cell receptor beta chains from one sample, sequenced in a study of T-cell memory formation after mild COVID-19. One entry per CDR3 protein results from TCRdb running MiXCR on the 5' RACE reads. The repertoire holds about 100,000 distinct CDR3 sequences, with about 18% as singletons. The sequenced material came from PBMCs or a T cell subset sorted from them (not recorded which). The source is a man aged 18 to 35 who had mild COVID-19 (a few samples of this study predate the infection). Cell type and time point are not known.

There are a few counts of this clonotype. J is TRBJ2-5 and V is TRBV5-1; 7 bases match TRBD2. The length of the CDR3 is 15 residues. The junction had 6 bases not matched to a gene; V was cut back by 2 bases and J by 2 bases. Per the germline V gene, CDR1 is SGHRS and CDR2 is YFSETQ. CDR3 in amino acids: CASSLGASGQETQYF. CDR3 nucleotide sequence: TGCGCCAGCAGCTTAGGGGCTAGCGGACAAGAGACCCAGTACTTC.

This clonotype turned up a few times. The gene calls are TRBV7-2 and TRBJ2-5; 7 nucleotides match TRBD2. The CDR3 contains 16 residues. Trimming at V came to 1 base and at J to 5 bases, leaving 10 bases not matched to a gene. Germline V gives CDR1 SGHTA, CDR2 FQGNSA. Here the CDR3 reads CASSLVVSSGGETQYF. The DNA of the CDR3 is TGTGCCAGCAGCTTAGTGGTGTCTAGCGGTGGGGAGACCCAGTACTTC.

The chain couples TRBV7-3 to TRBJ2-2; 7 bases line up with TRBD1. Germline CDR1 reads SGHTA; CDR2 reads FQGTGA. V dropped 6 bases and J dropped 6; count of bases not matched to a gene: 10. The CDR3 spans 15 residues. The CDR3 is CASRPTGNRAGELFF. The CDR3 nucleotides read TGTGCCAGCAGGCCGACAGGGAATAGAGCCGGGGAGCTGTTTTTT.

The CDR3 loop is CASSVVGGGISYNEQFF. The CDR3, as DNA: TGTGCCAGCAGCGTAGTCGGCGGGGGGATATCCTACAATGAGCAGTTCTTC. V usage is TRBV9 and J usage is TRBJ2-1; 8 bases fit TRBD2. This CDR3 region has 17 residues. Germline V CDR1 and CDR2: SGDLS, YYNGEE. V lost 0 bases, J lost 1 base, and 6 bases stayed unmatched.

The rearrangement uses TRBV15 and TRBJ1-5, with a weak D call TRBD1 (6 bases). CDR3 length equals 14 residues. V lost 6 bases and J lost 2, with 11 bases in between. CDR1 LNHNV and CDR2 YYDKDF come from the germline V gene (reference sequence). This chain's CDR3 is CATSITGRNQPQHF. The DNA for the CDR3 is TGTGCCACCAGTATCACAGGGCGCAATCAGCCCCAGCATTTT. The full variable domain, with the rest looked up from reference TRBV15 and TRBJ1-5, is DAMVIQNPRYQVTQFGKPVTLSCSQTLNHNVMYWYQQKSSQAPKLLFHYYDKDFNNEADTPDNFQSRRPNTSFCFLDIRSPGLGDTAMYLCATSITGRNQPQHFGDGTRLSIL.

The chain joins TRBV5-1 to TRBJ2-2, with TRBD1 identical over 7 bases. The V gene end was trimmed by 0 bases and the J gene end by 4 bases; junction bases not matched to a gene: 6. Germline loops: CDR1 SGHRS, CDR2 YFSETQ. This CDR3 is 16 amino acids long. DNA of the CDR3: TGCGCCAGCAGCTTGGGGGACAGCACAATCACCGGGGAGCTGTTTTTT. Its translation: CASSLGDSTITGELFF.